This T cell receptor beta chain emerged from a study of blood T cell repertoires in COVID-19. The CDR3 is 16 amino acids. Germline CDR1 SEHNR, CDR2 FQNEAQ (reference sequence). V gave up 5 bases and J gave up 4 bases, with 17 bases separating them. TCRdb's table, derived via immunoSEQ multiplex PCR, lists solely in-frame clones and lacks some. This repertoire shows about 270,000 clones, roughly 86% found once; its top ten account for around 2.4%. This clone is a singleton in its sample. The sample was PBMCs or T cells enriched from blood (not recorded which). The gene calls are TRBV7-9 and TRBJ1-4; D remains ambiguous. The sequence was obtained from a woman in her late teens or twenties who had recovered from COVID-19. CDR3 coding DNA: TGTGCCAGCAGCACACTCGCCGGGGTCAGTAATGAAAAACTGTTTTTT. This translates into CASSTLAGVSNEKLFF.